Described below is a single T cell receptor (beta chain) sequence and its context. Its antigen is not identified. These data are taken from a study of cytomegalovirus exposure and HLA in healthy donors. The PCR was carried out with 60 Vbeta primers and 13 Jbeta primers. Sequenced by immunoSEQ multiplex PCR; TCRdb stores in-frame clones only, minus some. This table holds around 90,000 clones, more than 55% found once. Study results and caveats: Under in vitro conditions, three CMV-associated chains were confirmed as specific for CMV antigens.

The CDR3 has 15 residues. CDR1 SGHRS and CDR2 YFSETQ come from the germline V gene. Trimming shortened V by 4 bases and J by 2 bases, and 15 bases separated the two germline ends. This TCR was recovered from a boy aged 5-17 years in good health and CMV-seropositive. The gene calls are TRBV5-1 and TRBJ1-1, with a tentative D call TRBD1 (6 bases). Source material: PBMCs. The CDR3 here is CASSQGRGLNTEAFF. Here the CDR3 DNA reads TGCGCCAGCAGCCAAGGCAGGGGATTAAACACTGAAGCTTTCTTT.